Each of the 12 T cell receptor beta chains below was sequenced from the same sample in a study of T cells after yellow fever vaccination. One entry per CDR3 protein results from TCRdb running MiXCR on the 5' RACE reads. The sample consists of 300,000 to 400,000 distinct CDR3 sequences, approximately 9% of them appearing once. The sequencing here drew on PBMCs, taken on the day of the first yellow fever vaccination. Receptor source: a man between 18 and 35 years old who received the YFV17D yellow fever vaccine.

J is TRBJ2-5 and V is TRBV21-1. TRBV21-1 is a listed pseudogene. The CDR3 extends over 13 amino acids. The chain's CDR3 is CASSKGTKETQYF. DNA of the CDR3: TGTGCCAGCAGCAAGGGCACGAAAGAGACCCAGTACTTC.

This clonotype came up a few times. The J gene is TRBJ1-1, the V gene TRBV4-1; 12 bases agree with TRBD1. Germline CDR1 reads MGHRA; CDR2 reads YSYEKL. V shed 1 base and J 1 base; nucleotides not matched to a gene: 10. This CDR3 comprises 19 residues. DNA for the CDR3: TGCGCCAGCAGCCAAGGATACCGGGACAGGGGGCGCAGGAACACTGAAGCTTTCTTT. Its translation is CASSQGYRDRGRRNTEAFF.

The chain's CDR3 is CASSSRGYTGELFF. CDR3 bases: TGTGCCAGCAGCTCCCGGGGATACACCGGGGAGCTGTTTTTT. The chain carries TRBV28 and TRBJ2-2, with D possibly matching TRBD2 (5 bases). V gave up 6 bases and J gave up 3 bases, with 11 bases separating them. The CDR3 is made up of 14 amino acids. In germline, CDR1 is MDHEN, CDR2 SYDVKM.

This clonotype was recorded at least ten times. The chain joins TRBV12-3 or TRBV12-4 to TRBJ1-4, with TRBD1 matching over 10 bases. The CDR3 is 14 amino acids. Trimming at V came to 3 bases and at J to 7 bases, leaving 2 bases not matched to a gene. This CDR3 reads CASSFWTGGEKLFF. The CDR3 DNA follows: TGTGCCAGCAGTTTCTGGACAGGGGGTGAAAAACTGTTTTTT.

In its sample, this clonotype was seen a few times. This rearrangement joins TRBV4-1 to TRBJ2-2; D gene uncertain. This CDR3 region has 15 residues. The germline CDR1 and CDR2 sequences are MGHRA and YSYEKL. V was cut by 5 bases and J by 1 base, with 11 bases left in between. Here the CDR3 DNA reads TGCGCCAGCAGCTACTCGAGGCAGAACACCGGGGAGCTGTTTTTT. Protein product: CASSYSRQNTGELFF.

In this sample, this clonotype turned up a few times. This chain connects TRBV5-5 to TRBJ2-1; TRBD1 might be the D (6 bases). Per the germline V gene, CDR1 is SGHKS and CDR2 is YYEKEE (reference sequence). The CDR3 has 14 residues. The germline V and J ends were trimmed by 1 base and 6 bases, with 11 bases remaining between them. The chain's CDR3 is CASSLMQGRNEQFF. The CDR3, as DNA: TGTGCCAGCAGCTTGATGCAGGGGCGCAATGAGCAGTTCTTC.

This clonotype was counted only a few times. The chain links TRBV7-2 to TRBJ2-7; weak D call: TRBD1 (6 bases). V lost 3 bases, J lost 2 bases, and 14 bases lay in between. From germline, CDR1 is SGHTA and CDR2 FQGNSA. The CDR3 consists of 15 residues. CDR3 in amino acids: CASSLVYRATYEQYF. The CDR3 DNA is TGTGCCAGCAGCTTGGTTTACAGGGCCACCTACGAGCAGTACTTC.

This clonotype was picked up many times. J is TRBJ2-5 and V is TRBV11-1; a weak D match, TRBD1 (6 bases). The length of the CDR3 is 19 residues. With 1 base removed from V and 5 bases from J, the gap between germline ends came to 26 bases. Per germline, CDR1 SGHAT and CDR2 FQDESV (reference sequence). CDR3 protein: CASSLGSKGTSSKMETQYF. CDR3 in DNA: TGTGCCAGCAGCTTAGGATCAAAGGGGACATCGTCTAAGATGGAGACCCAGTACTTC.

In its sample, this clonotype was seen many times. This sequence joins TRBV5-1 and TRBJ1-5; D perhaps matches TRBD1 (6 bases). Trimming cost V 0 bases and J 4 bases, with 11 bases left between them. This CDR3 contains 15 residues. CDR1 and CDR2 (germline): SGHRS, YFSETQ. The CDR3: CASSLGGTPNQPQHF. The DNA for the CDR3 is TGCGCCAGCAGCTTGGGGGGGACACCGAATCAGCCCCAGCATTTT.

This clonotype was counted ten times or more. CDR3 sequence reads: CASTSGGEDTQYF. Here the CDR3 DNA reads TGCGCCAGCACTTCCGGGGGGGAGGATACGCAGTATTTT. The chain joins TRBV5-1 to TRBJ2-3, with TRBD2 matching over 8 bases. CDR3 length: 13 residues. Germline CDR1 SGHRS, CDR2 YFSETQ. V trimming: 6 bases; J trimming: 6 bases; junction bases outside the gene matches: 6. Full variable domain (remainder filled in from reference TRBV5-1 and TRBJ2-3): KAGVTQTPRYLIKTRGQQVTLSCSPISGHRSVSWYQQTPGQGLQFLFEYFSETQRNKGNFPGRFSGRQFSNSRSEMNVSTLELGDSALYLCASTSGGEDTQYFGPGTRLTVL.

This clonotype was found many times. The V and J genes are TRBV20-1 and TRBJ1-6, with a possible D match to TRBD1 (6 bases). The CDR3 is made up of 15 amino acids. Germline loops: CDR1 DFQATT, CDR2 SNEGSKA (reference sequence). V shed 5 bases and J shed 0 bases, with 11 bases lying between them. Here the CDR3 reads CSALDRSSYNSPLHF. In DNA form, the CDR3 reads TGCAGTGCTCTCGACAGGAGCTCCTATAATTCACCCCTCCACTTT.

This clonotype came up many times. V gene TRBV7-9 combines with J gene TRBJ2-5; 9 nucleotides match TRBD1. Germline CDR1 and CDR2: SEHNR and FQNEAQ (reference sequence). After removal of 6 bases from V and 11 bases from J, the junction contained 4 bases not matched to a gene. The CDR3 runs 11 residues. The CDR3, as DNA: TGTGCCAGCAGTTTGGGACAGGGTCAGTACTTC. The encoded protein is CASSLGQGQYF.